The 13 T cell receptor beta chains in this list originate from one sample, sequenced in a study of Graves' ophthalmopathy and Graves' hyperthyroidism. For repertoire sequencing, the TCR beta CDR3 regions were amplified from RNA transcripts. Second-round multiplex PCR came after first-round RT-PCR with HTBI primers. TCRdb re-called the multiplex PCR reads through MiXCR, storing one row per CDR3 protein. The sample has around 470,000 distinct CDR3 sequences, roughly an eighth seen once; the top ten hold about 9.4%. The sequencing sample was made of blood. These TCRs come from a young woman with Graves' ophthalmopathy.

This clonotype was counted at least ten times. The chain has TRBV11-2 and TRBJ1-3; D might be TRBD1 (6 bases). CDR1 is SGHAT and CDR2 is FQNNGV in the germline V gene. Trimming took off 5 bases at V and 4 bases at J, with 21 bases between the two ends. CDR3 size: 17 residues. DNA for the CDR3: TGTGCCAGCAGCCAAACCCCCACCGGGGGGGCAGGAAACACCATATATTTT. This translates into CASSQTPTGGAGNTIYF.

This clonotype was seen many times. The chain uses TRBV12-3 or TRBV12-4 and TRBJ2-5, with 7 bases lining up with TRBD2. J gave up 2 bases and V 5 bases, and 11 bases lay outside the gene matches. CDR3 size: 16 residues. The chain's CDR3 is CASSPSQGLLQETQYF. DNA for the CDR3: TGTGCCAGCAGTCCTAGCCAGGGACTATTACAAGAGACCCAGTACTTC.

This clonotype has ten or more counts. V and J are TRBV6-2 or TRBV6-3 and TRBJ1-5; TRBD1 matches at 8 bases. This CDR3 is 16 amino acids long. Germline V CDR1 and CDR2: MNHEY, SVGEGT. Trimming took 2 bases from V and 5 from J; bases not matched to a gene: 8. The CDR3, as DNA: TGTGCCAGCAGTTACCCAGGACAGGGTTTGCATCAGCCCCAGCATTTT. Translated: CASSYPGQGLHQPQHF.

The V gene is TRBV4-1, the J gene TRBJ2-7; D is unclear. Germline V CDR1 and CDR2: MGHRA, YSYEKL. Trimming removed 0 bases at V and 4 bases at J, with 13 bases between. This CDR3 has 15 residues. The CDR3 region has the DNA TGCGCCAGCAGCCAAGACCCCCAGAGGAATTACGAGCAGTACTTC. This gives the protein CASSQDPQRNYEQYF.

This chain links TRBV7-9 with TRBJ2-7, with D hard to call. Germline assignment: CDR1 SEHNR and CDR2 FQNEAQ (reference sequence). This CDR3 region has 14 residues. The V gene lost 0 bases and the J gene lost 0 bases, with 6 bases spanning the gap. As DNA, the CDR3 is TGTGCCAGCAGCTTAGCGTTGGACTCCTACGAGCAGTACTTC. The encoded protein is CASSLALDSYEQYF. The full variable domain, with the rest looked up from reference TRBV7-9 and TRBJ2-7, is DTGVSQNPRHKITKRGQNVTFRCDPISEHNRLYWYRQTLGQGPEFLTYFQNEAQLEKSRLLSDRFSAERPKGSFSTLEIQRTEQGDSAMYLCASSLALDSYEQYFGPGTRLTVT.

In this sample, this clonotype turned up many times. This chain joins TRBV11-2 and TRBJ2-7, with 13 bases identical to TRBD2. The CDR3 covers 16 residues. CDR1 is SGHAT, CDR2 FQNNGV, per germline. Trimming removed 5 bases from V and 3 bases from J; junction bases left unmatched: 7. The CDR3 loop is CASSPGTSGEVYEQYF. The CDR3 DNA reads TGTGCCAGCAGCCCCGGGACTAGCGGGGAGGTCTACGAGCAGTACTTC.

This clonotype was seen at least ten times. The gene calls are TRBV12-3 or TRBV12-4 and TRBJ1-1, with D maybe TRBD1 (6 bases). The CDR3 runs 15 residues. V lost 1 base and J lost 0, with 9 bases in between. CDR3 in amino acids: CASSLGTVLNTEAFF. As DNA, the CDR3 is TGTGCCAGCAGTTTAGGGACAGTTCTGAACACTGAAGCTTTCTTT.

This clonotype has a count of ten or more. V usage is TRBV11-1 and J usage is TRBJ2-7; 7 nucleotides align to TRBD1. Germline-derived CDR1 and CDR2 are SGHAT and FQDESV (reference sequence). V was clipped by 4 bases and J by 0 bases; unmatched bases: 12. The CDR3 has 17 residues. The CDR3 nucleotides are TGTGCCAGCAGCTCCCGCCCCGGGACAGACCGCTCCTACGAGCAGTACTTC. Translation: CASSSRPGTDRSYEQYF.

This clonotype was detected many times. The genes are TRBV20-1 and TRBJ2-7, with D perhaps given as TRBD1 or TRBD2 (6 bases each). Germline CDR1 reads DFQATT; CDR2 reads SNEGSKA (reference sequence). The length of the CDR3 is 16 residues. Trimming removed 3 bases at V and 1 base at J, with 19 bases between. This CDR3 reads CSARRGAERISYEQYF. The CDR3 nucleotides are TGCAGTGCTAGGAGGGGGGCGGAGAGGATATCCTACGAGCAGTACTTC.

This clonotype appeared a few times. The CDR3 loop is CAWSVRAGIGANYGYTF. CDR3 sequence (DNA): TGTGCCTGGAGTGTAAGGGCAGGAATAGGAGCTAACTATGGCTACACCTTC. The chain carries TRBV30 and TRBJ1-2; D call uncertain. This CDR3 has 17 residues. CDR1 is GTSNPN, CDR2 SVGIG, per germline (reference sequence). V shed 0 bases and J shed 0 bases, with 17 bases lying between them.

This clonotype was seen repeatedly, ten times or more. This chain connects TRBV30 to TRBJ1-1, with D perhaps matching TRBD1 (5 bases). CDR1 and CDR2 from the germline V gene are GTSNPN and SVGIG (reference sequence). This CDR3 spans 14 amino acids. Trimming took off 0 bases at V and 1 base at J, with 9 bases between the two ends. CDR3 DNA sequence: TGTGCCTGGAGTGTAAGTAGGGGGAACACTGAAGCTTTCTTT. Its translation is CAWSVSRGNTEAFF.

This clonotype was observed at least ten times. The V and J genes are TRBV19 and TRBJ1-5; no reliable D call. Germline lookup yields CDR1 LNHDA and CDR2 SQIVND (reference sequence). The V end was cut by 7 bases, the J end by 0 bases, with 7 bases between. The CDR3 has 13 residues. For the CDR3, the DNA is TGTGCCAGTAAACCGGATAGCAATCAGCCCCAGCATTTT. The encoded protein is CASKPDSNQPQHF.

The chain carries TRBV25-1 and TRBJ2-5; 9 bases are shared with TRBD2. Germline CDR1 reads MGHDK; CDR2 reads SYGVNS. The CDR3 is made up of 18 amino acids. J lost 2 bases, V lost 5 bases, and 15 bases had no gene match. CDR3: CASSRNGAGGILQETQYF. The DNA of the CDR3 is TGTGCCAGCAGTAGAAACGGGGCGGGAGGGATCCTTCAAGAGACCCAGTACTTC.